The T cell receptor beta chain described here comes from a study of neurological immune-mediated disorders. Study-wide findings and caveats: The most TCR clonal expansion was seen in HTLV-1-associated myelopathy, whereas the least was seen in multiple sclerosis, below the level in healthy controls.

This clonotype has ten or more counts. Its antigen is still unknown. A junction end diverges from the germline sequence, so it may reflect a read error. CDR1 and CDR2 (germline): SSHAT, FNYEAQ (reference sequence). This CDR3 comprises 14 residues. Synthesis of cDNA used 5'RACE (with 10-nucleotide random UMIs). One entry per CDR3 protein results from TCRdb running MiXCR on the 5' RACE reads. Here the sample spans tens of thousands of distinct CDR3 sequences, approximately 17% being singletons. Stored at -80 C, 2 million PBMCs were the source of the unsorted libraries. Sequenced sample: PBMCs. This chain connects TRBV7-7 to TRBJ2-2; D perhaps matches TRBD2 (6 bases). This clonotype was sampled from a woman aged 40-49 years in good health. CDR3 DNA sequence: TGTGCTAGCAGCTACGGAGGGCACACCGGGGAGCTGTTTTTT. Translating it yields CASSYGGHTGELFF.